One sample yielded the 2 T cell receptor beta chains listed below, sequenced in a study of CD8+ T cells in alopecia areata (dated by TCRdb to the late 2010s). What the time point label conveys for this sample: baseline before oral tofacitinib. Library prep was done by the immunoSEQ multiplex PCR assay. For TCR sequencing, RNA was extracted from every sample and reverse transcribed into cDNA to serve as template. TCRdb limited this immuneACCESS table to in-frame rearrangements with V and J called. A share of clones is missing; checked studies link under half to unresolved V genes, and the rest is unexplained. In all, the sample holds 100,000 to 150,000 clones, and around 60% of those were seen once. Under 5% of the sample lies in the top ten. Sequences were derived from CD4+ T cells sorted from blood, sampled at week 0. These receptors originate from a human donor with alopecia areata.

V gene TRBV2 combines with J gene TRBJ1-4; no clear D gene. From germline, CDR1 is SNHLY and CDR2 FYNNEI. The CDR3 has 11 residues. Trimming left V 8 bases short and J 4 bases short, with 5 bases between. The CDR3 bases are TGTGCCAGCGGAATTAATGAAAAACTGTTTTTT. It is translated as CASGINEKLFF. The full variable domain, its missing parts supplied by reference TRBV2 and TRBJ1-4, is EPEVTQTPSHQVTQMGQEVILRCVPISNHLYFYWYRQILGQKVEFLVSFYNNEISEKSEIFDDQFSVERPDGSNFTLKIRSTKLEDSAMYFCASGINEKLFFGSGTQLSVL.

V is TRBV15 and J is TRBJ2-1, with 10 nucleotides matching TRBD2. CDR3 length: 15 residues. CDR1 and CDR2 from the germline V gene are LNHNV and YYDKDF (reference sequence). The V gene end was trimmed by 5 bases and the J gene end by 9 bases; junction bases not matched to a gene: 10. The CDR3 loop is CATSPLAGDGSEQFF. In DNA, the CDR3 is TGTGCCACCAGCCCGCTAGCGGGAGACGGGAGTGAGCAGTTCTTC.